This T cell receptor (beta chain) was sequenced during a study of cytotoxic CD8 clonotypes in ibrutinib-treated CLL. Regarding the study as a whole: Clonality measured at baseline exceeded age-matched healthy donors, tracking circulating CD8+ T-cell counts.

Concerning this clone itself: The target antigen is unknown.

CDR1 SGHAT and CDR2 FQNNGV come from the germline V gene. The CDR3 sequence is 14 residues long. The V gene lost 2 bases and the J gene lost 0 bases, with 5 bases spanning the gap. Libraries were prepared by immunoSEQ multiplex PCR; TCRdb keeps only in-frame clonotypes and omits some of them. The table lists just over 200,000 clones, 65% to 80% of them singletons, with 5.5% to 7% in the top ten. This receptor was identified in a human donor with chronic lymphocytic leukemia. The chain uses TRBV11-2 and TRBJ1-5; no clear D. The sample was PBMCs, taken after 12 months of ibrutinib treatment. CDR3 bases: TGTGCCAGCAGCTTAAGGGCTAGCAATCAGCCCCAGCATTTT. The encoded protein is CASSLRASNQPQHF.